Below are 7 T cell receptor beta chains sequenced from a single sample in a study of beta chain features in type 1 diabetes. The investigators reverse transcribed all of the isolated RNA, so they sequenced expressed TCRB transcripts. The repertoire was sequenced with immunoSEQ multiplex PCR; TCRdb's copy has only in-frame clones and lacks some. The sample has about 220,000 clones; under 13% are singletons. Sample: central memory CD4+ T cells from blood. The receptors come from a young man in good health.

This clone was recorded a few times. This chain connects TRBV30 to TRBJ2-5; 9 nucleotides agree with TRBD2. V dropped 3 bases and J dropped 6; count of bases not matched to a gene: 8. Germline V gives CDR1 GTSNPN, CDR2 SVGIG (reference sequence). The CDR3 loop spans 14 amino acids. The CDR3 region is CAWSRLAVAKTQYF. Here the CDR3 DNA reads TGTGCCTGGAGCCGACTAGCGGTCGCGAAGACCCAGTACTTC. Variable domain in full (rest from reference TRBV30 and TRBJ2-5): SQTIHQWPATLVQPVGSPLSLECTVEGTSNPNLYWYRQAAGRGLQLLFYSVGIGQISSEVPQNLSASRPQDRQFILSSKKLLLSDSGFYLCAWSRLAVAKTQYFGPGTRLLVL.

CDR3 region: CASSVLTPQETQYF. CDR3 in DNA: TGTGCCAGCAGTGTGCTAACACCCCAAGAGACCCAGTACTTC. The rearrangement links TRBV2 to TRBJ2-5, with D hard to call. Trimming took off 4 bases at V and 1 base at J, with 10 bases between the two ends. Germline V gives CDR1 SNHLY, CDR2 FYNNEI. The CDR3 extends over 14 amino acids.

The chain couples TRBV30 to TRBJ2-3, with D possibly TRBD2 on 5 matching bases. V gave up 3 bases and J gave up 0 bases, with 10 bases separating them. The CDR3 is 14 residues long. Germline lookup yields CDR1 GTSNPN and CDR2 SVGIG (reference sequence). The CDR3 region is CAWREVGSTDTQYF. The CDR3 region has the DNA TGTGCCTGGAGGGAGGTCGGCAGCACAGATACGCAGTATTTT.

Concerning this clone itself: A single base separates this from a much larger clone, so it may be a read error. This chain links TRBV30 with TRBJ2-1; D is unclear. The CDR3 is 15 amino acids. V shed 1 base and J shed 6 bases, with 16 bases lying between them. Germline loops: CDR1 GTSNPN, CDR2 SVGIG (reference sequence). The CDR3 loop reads CAWSGERVGSNEQFF. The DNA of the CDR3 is TGTGCCTGGAGTGGCGAGCGCGTAGGGTCCAATGAGCAGTTCTTC.

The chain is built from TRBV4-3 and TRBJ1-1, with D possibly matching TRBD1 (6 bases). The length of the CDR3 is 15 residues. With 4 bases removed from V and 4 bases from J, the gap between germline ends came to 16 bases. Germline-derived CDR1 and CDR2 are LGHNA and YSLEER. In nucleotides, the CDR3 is TGCGCCAGCAGCCCCGGGTACGGGGGCGGCACTGAAGCTTTCTTT. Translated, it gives CASSPGYGGGTEAFF.

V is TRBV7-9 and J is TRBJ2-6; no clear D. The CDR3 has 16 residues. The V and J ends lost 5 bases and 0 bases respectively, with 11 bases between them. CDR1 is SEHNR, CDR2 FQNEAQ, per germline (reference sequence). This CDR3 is CASSGDWGSGANVLTF. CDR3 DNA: TGTGCCAGCAGCGGCGACTGGGGCTCTGGGGCCAACGTCCTGACTTTC.

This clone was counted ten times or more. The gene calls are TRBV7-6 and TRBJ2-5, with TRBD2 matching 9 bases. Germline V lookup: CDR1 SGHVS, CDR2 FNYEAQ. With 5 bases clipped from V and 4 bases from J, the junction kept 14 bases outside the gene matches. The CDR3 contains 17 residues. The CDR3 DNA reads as TGTGCCAGCAGCGATTGGGGCGGGAGGGAGCCGGCAGAGACCCAGTACTTC. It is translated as CASSDWGGREPAETQYF.